This record concerns one TCR beta chain sequence. Its antigen is as yet unknown. This sample is part of a study of T cells expressing NK-cell markers. In the study overall: Sequenced donors, eight in total, included seven who were HCMV-seropositive and one who was seronegative.

TCRdb processed the 5' RACE reads again and assigns one entry to each CDR3 protein, with no DNA. The sample table sets out fewer than 400,000 distinct CDR3 sequences. The CDR3 loop spans 14 amino acids. CDR1 DFQATT and CDR2 SNEGSKA come from the germline V gene (reference sequence). The study, taken as a whole, reports: Similarly, these clonotypes led the CD3+CD56-NKG2C+ fraction as well in several donors.

The sequencing input was blood T cells: a sorted CD56 or NKG2C T cell subset, CD4+ or CD8+ T cells, or bulk PBMC T cells (not recorded which). The V call is TRBV20-1, the J call TRBJ2-1; TCRdb selects TRBD1, and the lack of DNA leaves this call unchecked. This clonotype originated in a man aged 18 to 69 in good health. The CDR3 protein is CSARGAGVTSEQFF.